A selection of T cell receptor beta chains follows, all from one sample in a study of T-cell reconstitution after alpha-beta-depleted transplantation in children. TCRdb ran MiXCR on the PCR reads and lists one entry per CDR3 protein. This sample yields approximately 270,000 distinct CDR3 sequences, of which 9.9% are seen a single time; over 9% belongs to the top ten. The sequences come from PBMCs from the stem cell graft donor, collected from the stem cell graft. Source of these receptors: a human donor who donated a stem cell graft to a child with SCID. CDR3s leave out the opening cysteine and the closing phenylalanine or tryptophan. A D gene is named only where the DNA matches it firmly.

V gene	D gene	CDR3 protein
TRBV7-3	TRBD1	ASSPRGQGAPRTQETQY
TRBV5-5	TRBD1	ASSFRRQGAQYNEQF
TRBV20-1	NA	SAWRPPNTGELF
TRBV7-2	TRBD1	ASSLGQGGGETQY
TRBV2	NA	ASSEPSSGLSTDTQY
TRBV12-3/TRBV12-4	TRBD1	ASRRSGTGDYEQY
TRBV10-3	NA	AISEVENTEAF
TRBV10-2	TRBD1	ASSEVGTASYEQY
TRBV7-6	NA	ASSLAAAGYTGELF
TRBV20-1	TRBD2	SAAGLAGTNEQY